This entry lists 27 T cell receptor beta chains sequenced from one sample in a study of T cell responses to AZD1222 COVID-19 vaccine. Clones were read by immunoSEQ multiplex PCR, and TCRdb kept only the in-frame ones, dropping some. The data hold about 210,000 clones, with roughly 92% observed a single time. The sequencing here drew on peripheral blood, taken on day 0 of AZD1222 vaccination. These receptors originate from an adult in good health.

This chain links TRBV2 with TRBJ1-3, with 7 bases aligning to TRBD1. The trim removed 6 bases at V and 1 base at J, leaving 3 bases unmatched. The germline V gene has CDR1 SNHLY and CDR2 FYNNEI. CDR3 length: 14 residues. CDR3 region: CASSTGQSGNTIYF. CDR3 DNA sequence: TGTGCCAGCAGCACGGGACAGTCTGGAAACACCATATATTTT.

J is TRBJ1-1 and V is TRBV7-8; D is perhaps TRBD1 (5 bases). With 1 base removed from V and 7 bases from J, the gap between germline ends came to 10 bases. Looked up from germline, CDR1 is SGHVS and CDR2 is FQNEAQ. This CDR3 region has 13 residues. CDR3 loop: CASSLGGEREAFF. The CDR3 DNA reads as TGTGCCAGCAGCTTAGGGGGGGAGCGTGAAGCTTTCTTT.

Regarding this clone: One junction end does not reproduce the germline sequence, and a read error may be involved. V is TRBV7-9 and J is TRBJ2-5, with TRBD2 identical over 9 bases. Per germline, CDR1 SEHNR and CDR2 FQNEAQ (reference sequence). CDR3 length: 14 amino acids. CDR3 DNA: TGTGCCAGCAGCTTAGCCGGTAGCGGGGGCCTCGGGGACTTC. This gives the protein CASSLAGSGGLGDF.

The rearrangement links TRBV5-8 to TRBJ1-3, with TRBD1 matching over 7 bases. Germline V gene sequence: CDR1 SGHTS, CDR2 YDEGEE. The CDR3 length is 15 residues. Trimming at V came to 4 bases and at J to 0 bases, leaving 4 bases not matched to a gene. CDR3 DNA sequence: TGTGCCAGCAGCACGGGACAGTACTCTGGAAACACCATATATTTT. Protein product: CASSTGQYSGNTIYF.

The rearrangement uses TRBV14 and TRBJ1-6; D perhaps matches TRBD1 (6 bases). V was trimmed by 3 bases and J by 8 bases, leaving 8 bases between them. CDR3 length: 13 amino acids. Germline loops: CDR1 SGHDN, CDR2 FVKESK. CDR3 DNA sequence: TGTGCCAGCAGCCACCAGGGGTATTCACCCCTCCACTTT. Its translation: CASSHQGYSPLHF.

The chain carries TRBV7-9 and TRBJ1-1; D ambiguous. CDR3 length: 12 residues. CDR1 and CDR2 from the germline V gene are SEHNR and FQNEAQ (reference sequence). Trimming left V 5 bases short and J 7 bases short, with 11 bases between. CDR3 region: CASSPHLNEAFF. The CDR3 DNA reads as TGTGCCAGCAGCCCCCATTTAAATGAAGCTTTCTTT.

The chain has TRBV11-2 and TRBJ2-3, with D perhaps being TRBD1 or TRBD2 (5 bases each). Germline CDR1 reads SGHAT; CDR2 reads FQNNGV. V was cut by 1 base and J by 5 bases, with 13 bases left in between. The CDR3 is 15 amino acids. This CDR3 is CASSLAYGGGDTQYF. Written as DNA, the CDR3 is TGTGCCAGCAGCTTAGCCTACGGTGGGGGAGATACGCAGTATTTT.

This clone was detected only once. The gene calls are TRBV12-5 and TRBJ2-5; D gene uncertain. V lost 2 bases, J lost 5 bases, and 6 bases lay in between. CDR1 and CDR2 (germline): LGHNT, FRNRAP. This CDR3 is built from 12 residues. The CDR3: CASGLIPETQYF. CDR3 DNA sequence: TGTGCTAGTGGTTTGATCCCGGAGACCCAGTACTTC.

J is TRBJ2-5 and V is TRBV12-3 or TRBV12-4, with D hard to call. CDR3 length: 11 residues. Trimming left V 4 bases short and J 7 bases short, with 7 bases between. As DNA, the CDR3 is TGTGCCAGCAGTTCCCCGGGGACCCAGTACTTC. Translating it yields CASSSPGTQYF.

The chain has TRBV7-3 and TRBJ1-6; D remains ambiguous. Germline V gene data show CDR1 as SGHTA and CDR2 as FQGTGA. Trimming removed 1 base from V and 7 bases from J, with 5 bases in between. This CDR3 comprises 13 residues. CDR3 sequence (DNA): TGTGCCAGCAGCTTAATGCGGAATTCACCCCTCCACTTT. Amino acid sequence: CASSLMRNSPLHF.

Written as DNA, the CDR3 is TGTGCCAGCAGTCACAGGGGGCCTAATGAAAAACTGTTTTTT. Amino acid sequence: CASSHRGPNEKLFF. The chain joins TRBV27 to TRBJ1-4, with TRBD1 identical over 9 bases. The ends lost 5 bases at V and 3 bases at J; junction bases unmatched: 1. This CDR3 region has 14 residues. CDR1 and CDR2 (germline): MNHEY, SMNVEV (reference sequence).

This rearrangement joins TRBV4-2 to TRBJ1-4; 10 nucleotides match TRBD1. J lost 7 bases, V lost 0 bases, and 2 bases had no gene match. The CDR3 consists of 15 residues. Germline lookup yields CDR1 LGHNA and CDR2 YNFKEQ. Here the CDR3 reads CASSQEDRGGEKLFF. The CDR3 DNA reads TGTGCCAGCAGCCAAGAGGACAGGGGGGGTGAAAAACTGTTTTTT.

The gene calls are TRBV2 and TRBJ1-3; possibly TRBD1 for D (6 bases). This CDR3 contains 14 residues. V gave up 6 bases and J gave up 3 bases, with 12 bases separating them. Germline V gene sequence: CDR1 SNHLY, CDR2 FYNNEI. The CDR3: CASRPGQLGNTIYF. DNA of the CDR3: TGTGCCAGCAGACCAGGACAGCTTGGAAACACCATATATTTT.

The chain joins TRBV2 to TRBJ2-2, with D possibly being TRBD1 (7 bases). V was cut by 4 bases and J by 5 bases, with 14 bases left in between. CDR3 size: 15 residues. Germline lookup yields CDR1 SNHLY and CDR2 FYNNEI. The CDR3 spells CASSVQGGVTGELFF. CDR3 in DNA: TGTGCCAGCAGTGTGCAGGGGGGAGTTACCGGGGAGCTGTTTTTT. Based on the CDR3 plus reference TRBV2 and TRBJ2-2, the full variable domain is EPEVTQTPSHQVTQMGQEVILRCVPISNHLYFYWYRQILGQKVEFLVSFYNNEISEKSEIFDDQFSVERPDGSNFTLKIRSTKLEDSAMYFCASSVQGGVTGELFFGEGSRLTVL.

The chain couples TRBV16 to TRBJ2-5; D is ambiguous. Deletions cut 4 bases from V and 2 bases from J, with 14 bases between. The CDR3 has 15 amino acids. CDR1 is KGHSY, CDR2 FQNENV, per germline. As DNA, the CDR3 is TGTGCCAGCAGCCCCCGGGCAGGTCAGCAAGAGACCCAGTACTTC. Translated: CASSPRAGQQETQYF.

The chain carries TRBV28 and TRBJ1-3, with D possibly TRBD1 on 5 matching bases. The CDR3 consists of 15 residues. V dropped 7 bases and J dropped 4 bases, with 17 bases sitting between them. Germline loops: CDR1 MDHEN, CDR2 SYDVKM. The chain's CDR3 is CASNDWTNGGNTIYF. In DNA form, the CDR3 reads TGTGCCAGCAACGACTGGACAAACGGGGGAAACACCATATATTTT.

V usage is TRBV9 and J usage is TRBJ1-1, with TRBD1 matching 8 bases. V lost 3 bases to trimming and J lost 4 bases; unmatched junction nucleotides: 8. CDR3 length equals 15 residues. Germline assignment: CDR1 SGDLS and CDR2 YYNGEE. The CDR3 loop reads CASSANRGGSTEAFF. As DNA, the CDR3 is TGTGCCAGCAGCGCAAACAGGGGGGGTAGCACTGAAGCTTTCTTT.

There are a few counts of this clone. The chain has TRBV11-2 and TRBJ1-1; 11 nucleotides align to TRBD1. Germline trimming cut 5 bases from V and 6 bases from J; bases unmatched to any gene: 5. Germline values: CDR1 SGHAT, CDR2 FQNNGV. The CDR3 has 14 residues. CDR3 in DNA: TGTGCCAGCAGCCGCGGACAGGGGGCCCCTGAAGCTTTCTTT. Its translation: CASSRGQGAPEAFF.

This clone has just a few counts. The chain couples TRBV9 to TRBJ2-1; perhaps D is TRBD1 or TRBD2 (5 bases each). The CDR3 length is 15 residues. V shed 4 bases and J shed 2 bases, with 13 bases lying between them. The germline V gene has CDR1 SGDLS and CDR2 YYNGEE. CDR3 residues: CASSPRDRTYNEQFF. The CDR3 coding sequence is TGTGCCAGCAGCCCGAGGGACCGAACCTACAATGAGCAGTTCTTC.

The genes are TRBV7-8 and TRBJ2-7; weak D call: TRBD1 (6 bases). V was trimmed by 4 bases and J by 7 bases, leaving 14 bases between them. Germline V gene lookup returns CDR1 SGHVS and CDR2 FQNEAQ. This CDR3 is built from 13 residues. The CDR3 DNA reads TGTGCCAGCAGCTGGGACACCCCAGGAGAGCAGTACTTC. Its protein is CASSWDTPGEQYF.

This chain links TRBV13 with TRBJ2-1; 8 bases are a match to TRBD1. This CDR3 comprises 14 residues. V shed 4 bases and J 10 bases; nucleotides not matched to a gene: 9. Germline V CDR1 and CDR2: PRHDT, FYEKMQ (reference sequence). CDR3 sequence: CASSSPDRADEQFF. The CDR3 DNA is TGTGCCAGCAGCTCCCCGGACAGGGCAGACGAGCAGTTCTTC.

The V and J genes are TRBV25-1 and TRBJ1-4; D is uncertain. The V gene lost 4 bases and the J gene lost 6 bases, with 6 bases spanning the gap. The V gene's germline CDR1 is MGHDK and CDR2 SYGVNS. This CDR3 has 12 residues. The chain's CDR3 is CASSGGYEKLFF. CDR3 DNA sequence: TGTGCCAGCAGTGGGGGATATGAAAAACTGTTTTTT.

The J gene is TRBJ1-1, the V gene TRBV6-5; D remains unclear. Per the germline V gene, CDR1 is MNHEY and CDR2 is SVGAGI. The CDR3 consists of 14 residues. V was clipped by 6 bases and J by 0 bases, with 11 bases between them. The CDR3 coding sequence is TGTGCCAGCAGGGAGGAATCCCTGAACACTGAAGCTTTCTTT. Residues: CASREESLNTEAFF.

V and J are TRBV9 and TRBJ2-1; maybe TRBD2 (7 bases). CDR1 and CDR2 from the germline V gene are SGDLS and YYNGEE. V was clipped by 0 bases and J by 9 bases, with 19 bases between them. CDR3 length: 16 amino acids. CDR3 region: CASSVETGRGVGEQFF. Here the CDR3 DNA reads TGTGCCAGCAGCGTAGAAACAGGGAGGGGAGTTGGTGAGCAGTTCTTC.

The CDR3 DNA reads as TGTGCCAGCCTCCCAGGACAGGTGAACACTGAAGCTTTCTTT. It is translated as CASLPGQVNTEAFF. The V gene is TRBV28, the J gene TRBJ1-1; 7 nucleotides align to TRBD1. This CDR3 comprises 14 residues. Germline assignment: CDR1 MDHEN and CDR2 SYDVKM. Germline trimming cut 8 bases from V and 0 bases from J; bases unmatched to any gene: 6. Full variable domain (missing parts from reference TRBV28 and TRBJ1-1): DVKVTQSSRYLVKRTGEKVFLECVQDMDHENMFWYRQDPGLGLRLIYFSYDVKMKEKGDIPEGYSVSREKKERFSLILESASTNQTSMYLCASLPGQVNTEAFFGQGTRLTVV.

This rearrangement joins TRBV25-1 to TRBJ1-6; D not resolved. Germline V gene sequence: CDR1 MGHDK, CDR2 SYGVNS. V was shortened by 6 bases and J by 5 bases, with 11 bases between the two germline ends. The length of the CDR3 is 14 residues. The CDR3 sequence is CASRTLTDNSPLHF. The CDR3 DNA is TGTGCCAGCAGGACTCTTACGGATAATTCACCCCTCCACTTT.

The chain combines TRBV5-1 with TRBJ1-2; tentatively, D is TRBD1 (5 bases). Germline lookup yields CDR1 SGHRS and CDR2 YFSETQ. The CDR3 consists of 15 residues. The V end lost 4 bases, the J end lost 4 bases, and 17 bases lay between the germline ends. CDR3 amino acids: CASSGNQGHLYGYTF. CDR3 coding DNA: TGCGCCAGCAGCGGAAACCAGGGTCACCTCTATGGCTACACCTTC.